These T cell receptor beta chains were read from a single sample in a study of T cell changes during pregnancy in multiple sclerosis. Sequencing used immunoSEQ multiplex PCR; TCRdb keeps in-frame clones, though not all of them. The sample contains about 43,000 clones, roughly 91% of which appear only once. The sequencing input was PBMCs (not recorded whether the cells were cultured). The receptors were sampled from a female donor with multiple sclerosis, enrolled in a pregnancy study. The CDR3 runs from the conserved cysteine through the conserved F or W. The D gene is left open where the match is weak. Clone size, where shown, is once, few, many, or a class for clones that have expanded.

abundance,len,j_gene,d_gene,v_gene,CDR3nt,CDR3aa
-,14,TRBJ2-5,-,TRBV2,TGTGCCAGCAGTGAAGGACTGGGAGCAGAGACCCAGTACTTC,CASSEGLGAETQYF
-,16,TRBJ1-1,TRBD1,TRBV28,TGTGCCAGCAGTTTATTGGAGCAAGGGGGCCGATTAGGAGCTTTCTTT,CASSLLEQGGRLGAFF
-,14,TRBJ2-3,-,TRBV9,TGTGCCAGCAGCCCCTTCAGTGGAACAGATACGCAGTATTTT,CASSPFSGTDTQYF
-,16,TRBJ2-2,TRBD1,TRBV5-6,TGTGCCAGCAGCCGGGACAGGCTATCGAACACCGGGGAGCTGTTTTTT,CASSRDRLSNTGELFF
once,12,TRBJ1-1,-,TRBV7-9,TGTGCCAGCCATGGAGAGGGGGCTGAAGCTTTCTTT,CASHGEGAEAFF
-,15,TRBJ2-2,-,TRBV7-9,TGTGCCAGCAGCTATTCGGCGGTGAACACCGGGGAGCTGTTTTTT,CASSYSAVNTGELFF
-,16,TRBJ2-2,-,TRBV5-6,TGTGCCAGCAGCTTGAGCCGGGGGCTAAACACCGGGGAGCTGTTTTTT,CASSLSRGLNTGELFF
-,18,TRBJ2-1,TRBD2,TRBV18,TGTGCCAGCACGCTTGGGACTAGCGGGACGGCCGGCTACAATGAGCAGTTCTTC,CASTLGTSGTAGYNEQFF
-,19,TRBJ2-3,-,TRBV27,TGTGCCAGCAGTTCTGTTCTCCCCTATGCCTTCACACGCACAGATACGCAGTATTTT,CASSSVLPYAFTRTDTQYF
-,12,TRBJ2-3,-,TRBV7-2,TGTGCCAGCAGCCGAAACGCAGATACGCAGTATTTT,CASSRNADTQYF
few,15,TRBJ2-7,TRBD2,TRBV9,TGTGCCAGCAGCGCGATGGGTAGCGGGAGCTACGAGCAGTACTTC,CASSAMGSGSYEQYF
few,14,TRBJ1-1,-,TRBV5-1,TGCGCCAGCAGCTTGGGGTACGGGAACACTGAAGCTTTCTTT,CASSLGYGNTEAFF
-,16,TRBJ1-1,-,TRBV5-1,TGCGCCAGCAGCTCTAACCCCCCGTCGACCTACACTGAAGCTTTCTTT,CASSSNPPSTYTEAFF
-,16,TRBJ2-3,-,TRBV5-1,TGCGCCAGCAGCGTTGCAAGTCACAGCTTCACAGATACGCAGTATTTT,CASSVASHSFTDTQYF
-,15,TRBJ2-1,TRBD2,TRBV7-6,TGTGCCAGCAGCTATGGGGTAGGGGAGGGGAGTGAGCAGTTCTTC,CASSYGVGEGSEQFF